The 30 T cell receptor beta chains below all came from one sample that was sequenced in a study of post-analysis software for immune sequencing data. Study-level findings and limits: Roughly 5 TRBV segments (TRBV5-6, TRBV5-1 and TRBV20-1 among them) occurred more frequently in patients than in controls.

No antigen is known for these receptors. Unique-molecular-identifier-tagged TCR beta cDNA libraries were used. TCRdb passed the PCR reads through MiXCR, listing each CDR3 protein once. The table records about 810,000 distinct CDR3 sequences, roughly 50% of them present only once. Input material: blood. The receptor source for this set is a girl aged 10 to 17 with multiple sclerosis.

The rearrangement joins TRBV4-2 to TRBJ1-6; D is ambiguous. V lost 0 bases to trimming and J lost 0 bases, with 9 bases between them. CDR3 length equals 17 residues. The germline CDR1 and CDR2 sequences are LGHNA and YNFKEQ. The DNA of the CDR3 is TGTGCCAGCAGCCAAGATCGACCGAGCTCCTATAATTCACCCCTCCACTTT. As protein: CASSQDRPSSYNSPLHF.

The CDR3 nucleotides read TGTGCCAGCTCACCAAACAAGCAGGGACTGCAGGGGCTTGGCTACACCTTC. Translation gives CASSPNKQGLQGLGYTF. The rearrangement links TRBV18 to TRBJ1-2, with D perhaps TRBD1 (6 bases). This CDR3 comprises 17 residues. Between the trimmed V and J ends, which lost 2 bases and 7 bases, there was a span of 23 bases. Per the germline V gene, CDR1 is KGHSH and CDR2 is LQKENI.

This clonotype was counted a few times. CDR3 in DNA: TGTGCCATCACAGGGGGAGCGGGAGAGGAAGGTGAGCAGTTCTTC. Translating it yields CAITGGAGEEGEQFF. The V call is TRBV10-3, the J call TRBJ2-1; D possibly corresponds to TRBD2 (8 bases). The CDR3 loop spans 15 amino acids. The V end was cut by 7 bases, the J end by 9 bases, with 22 bases between. Germline V gene sequence: CDR1 ENHRY, CDR2 SYGVKD.

This clonotype was observed a few times. The chain uses TRBV4-1 and TRBJ2-7, with a possible D match to TRBD1 (6 bases). This CDR3 has 19 residues. V gave up 7 bases and J gave up 6 bases, with 34 bases separating them. The germline CDR1 and CDR2 sequences are MGHRA and YSYEKL. This CDR3 reads CASTREGPGVASELGEQYF. In DNA form, the CDR3 reads TGCGCCAGCACCAGAGAGGGGCCAGGGGTAGCCTCCGAGCTTGGCGAGCAGTACTTC.

V usage is TRBV5-1 and J usage is TRBJ1-2, with a tentative D call TRBD1 (5 bases). Trimming stripped 4 bases from V and 4 bases from J, with 14 bases between. The CDR3 totals 14 residues. CDR1 is SGHRS, CDR2 YFSETQ, per germline. The CDR3 loop is CASSKSMTAYGYTF. The CDR3 bases are TGCGCCAGCAGCAAATCCATGACAGCCTATGGCTACACCTTC.

The CDR3 is CASSLEPESTEAFF. The CDR3 DNA reads as TGTGCCAGCAGCTTAGAACCCGAGAGCACTGAAGCTTTCTTT. This chain uses TRBV7-3 with TRBJ1-1; D is unclear. Trimming left V 2 bases short and J 4 bases short, with 11 bases between. This CDR3 contains 14 residues. The germline gives CDR1 SGHTA, CDR2 FQGTGA.

This clonotype was observed many times. The chain couples TRBV29-1 to TRBJ2-7, with D possibly being TRBD2 (5 bases). CDR3 size: 12 residues. V lost 4 bases, J lost 0 bases, and 7 bases lay in between. The germline V gene has CDR1 SQVTM and CDR2 ANQGSEA. The CDR3 nucleotides are TGCAGCGTTGTCGGGAACTCCTACGAGCAGTACTTC. Translation gives CSVVGNSYEQYF.

This chain uses TRBV20-1 with TRBJ2-7; weak D call: TRBD1 (5 bases). Trimming pared 5 bases from V and 3 bases from J, leaving 17 bases between. CDR3 length: 14 residues. In germline, CDR1 is DFQATT, CDR2 SNEGSKA (reference sequence). The CDR3, as DNA: TGCAGTGCTGGACGGCAGGGTTCGGGCTACGAGCAGTACTTC. This encodes CSAGRQGSGYEQYF.

This clonotype occurred a few times. The V and J genes are TRBV20-1 and TRBJ2-7; TRBD2 might be the D (5 bases). Trimming took off 2 bases at V and 2 bases at J, with 16 bases between the two ends. Germline V lookup: CDR1 DFQATT, CDR2 SNEGSKA (reference sequence). CDR3 length: 15 amino acids. CDR3 loop: CSARKSGGQAYEQYF. The CDR3 DNA reads as TGCAGTGCTAGAAAGTCTGGCGGGCAAGCCTACGAGCAGTACTTC.

This chain connects TRBV6-1 to TRBJ1-2, with TRBD1 identical over 9 bases. Losses at the gene ends were 4 bases for V and 8 bases for J; bases not matched to a gene: 8. The CDR3 covers 14 residues. Germline CDR1 reads MNHNS; CDR2 reads SASEGT. The CDR3 loop is CASSGQGDLGGYTF. In DNA, the CDR3 is TGTGCCAGCAGTGGACAGGGGGATCTAGGGGGCTACACCTTC.

The chain employs TRBV7-6 and TRBJ2-5; the D gene is possibly TRBD2 (7 bases). Trimming removed 5 bases from V and 3 bases from J, with 22 bases in between. Germline lookup yields CDR1 SGHVS and CDR2 FNYEAQ. This CDR3 region has 17 residues. The CDR3 is CASSPNWAGASKETQYF. CDR3 coding DNA: TGTGCCAGCAGCCCTAATTGGGCGGGGGCAAGTAAAGAGACCCAGTACTTC. The full variable domain, rest sourced from reference TRBV7-6 and TRBJ2-5, is GAGVSQSPRYKVTKRGQDVALRCDPISGHVSLYWYRQALGQGPEFLTYFNYEAQQDKSGLPNDRFSAERPEGSISTLTIQRTEQRDSAMYRCASSPNWAGASKETQYFGPGTRLLVL.

This chain links TRBV5-1 with TRBJ2-3; D perhaps matches TRBD2 (6 bases). Trimming cost V 5 bases and J 5 bases, with 12 bases left between them. This CDR3 region has 13 residues. CDR1 and CDR2 from the germline V gene are SGHRS and YFSETQ. CDR3 loop: CASRLNGGDTQYF. CDR3 in DNA: TGCGCCAGCAGACTAAACGGGGGAGATACGCAGTATTTT. Variable domain in full (rest from reference TRBV5-1 and TRBJ2-3): KAGVTQTPRYLIKTRGQQVTLSCSPISGHRSVSWYQQTPGQGLQFLFEYFSETQRNKGNFPGRFSGRQFSNSRSEMNVSTLELGDSALYLCASRLNGGDTQYFGPGTRLTVL.

This chain connects TRBV29-1 to TRBJ1-1; D is uncertain. The CDR3 is 12 residues long. In germline, CDR1 is SQVTM, CDR2 ANQGSEA. Trimming removed 5 bases at V and 3 bases at J, with 10 bases between. This CDR3 reads CSVCGGDTEAFF. The CDR3, as DNA: TGCAGCGTTTGCGGTGGGGACACTGAAGCTTTCTTT.

The V call is TRBV11-2, the J call TRBJ2-1; the D gene is possibly TRBD2 (6 bases). The CDR3 covers 12 residues. V lost 0 bases to trimming and J lost 9 bases, with 6 bases between them. CDR1 is SGHAT and CDR2 is FQNNGV in the germline V gene. CDR3 DNA: TGTGCCAGCAGCTTAGAACTAGCTGAGCAGTTCTTC. As protein: CASSLELAEQFF. The whole variable domain, filled in from reference TRBV11-2 and TRBJ2-1, reads EAGVAQSPRYKIIEKRQSVAFWCNPISGHATLYWYQQILGQGPKLLIQFQNNGVVDDSQLPKDRFSAERLKGVDSTLKIQPAKLEDSAVYLCASSLELAEQFFGPGTRLTVL.

Only a few counts were recorded for this clonotype. This rearrangement joins TRBV2 to TRBJ2-6; perhaps TRBD1 as D (6 bases). The V end lost 4 bases, the J end lost 1 base, and 11 bases lay between the germline ends. This CDR3 spans 16 amino acids. Looked up from germline, CDR1 is SNHLY and CDR2 is FYNNEI. The CDR3 protein is CASSVTGNSGANVLTF. For the CDR3, the DNA is TGTGCCAGCAGTGTTACAGGGAATTCTGGGGCCAACGTCCTGACTTTC.

The chain combines TRBV6-2 or TRBV6-3 with TRBJ1-2; D is unclear. The germline V and J ends were trimmed by 5 bases and 7 bases, with 14 bases remaining between them. CDR1 is MNHEY and CDR2 is SVGEGT in the germline V gene. This CDR3 region has 13 residues. CDR3 sequence reads: CASSPIDGVGYTF. The CDR3 DNA reads as TGTGCCAGCAGTCCAATCGACGGGGTTGGCTACACCTTC.

The V gene is TRBV29-1, the J gene TRBJ2-7; TRBD2 matches 14 bases. The CDR3 runs to 13 residues. V was pared by 6 bases and J by 6 bases, with 4 bases of the junction left unmatched. The germline gives CDR1 SQVTM, CDR2 ANQGSEA. CDR3 residues: CSVTSGGASEQYF. CDR3 DNA sequence: TGCAGCGTGACTAGCGGGGGGGCTAGCGAGCAGTACTTC.

V gene TRBV29-1 combines with J gene TRBJ1-2; D gene ambiguous. The germline V gene has CDR1 SQVTM and CDR2 ANQGSEA. Trimming took 5 bases from V and 4 from J, leaving 14 bases between them. The CDR3 consists of 13 residues. This CDR3 reads CSVNGDSGYGYTF. The CDR3 coding sequence is TGCAGCGTTAACGGGGATTCGGGCTATGGCTACACCTTC.

The chain carries TRBV19 and TRBJ2-3, with D tentatively TRBD2 (6 bases). The V end lost 9 bases, the J end lost 2 bases, and 18 bases lay between the germline ends. Germline values: CDR1 LNHDA, CDR2 SQIVND (reference sequence). CDR3 length equals 15 residues. CDR3: CASKNRREYTDTQYF. In nucleotides, the CDR3 is TGTGCCAGCAAAAACCGGCGGGAATACACAGATACGCAGTATTTT. The full variable domain, with the rest looked up from reference TRBV19 and TRBJ2-3, is DGGITQSPKYLFRKEGQNVTLSCEQNLNHDAMYWYRQDPGQGLRLIYYSQIVNDFQKGDIAEGYSVSREKKESFPLTVTSAQKNPTAFYLCASKNRREYTDTQYFGPGTRLTVL.

The V and J genes are TRBV5-1 and TRBJ2-1, with 7 nucleotides matching TRBD1. Losses at the gene ends were 3 bases for V and 7 bases for J; bases not matched to a gene: 10. Germline CDR1 and CDR2: SGHRS and YFSETQ. The CDR3 runs 15 residues. CDR3 residues: CASSSATGIGNEQFF. Written as DNA, the CDR3 is TGCGCCAGCAGCTCGGCGACAGGGATCGGAAATGAGCAGTTCTTC.

Points on this clonotype: One base away lies a much larger clone, so this may be a sequencing read error. The chain joins TRBV2 to TRBJ2-1; TRBD2 aligns across 12 bases. The V gene end was trimmed by 1 base and the J gene end by 9 bases; junction bases not matched to a gene: 4. Germline V lookup: CDR1 SNHLY, CDR2 FYNNEI. This CDR3 has 15 residues. CDR3 DNA: TGTGCCAGCAGTGAAGTCCTAGCGGGAGGGTCTGAGCAGTTCTTC. It translates to CASSEVLAGGSEQFF.

This clonotype was seen more than once but under ten times. This chain connects TRBV10-3 to TRBJ2-7; possible D gene TRBD2, 5 bases. V lost 0 bases, J lost 0 bases, and 6 bases lay in between. This CDR3 has 14 amino acids. Germline loops: CDR1 ENHRY, CDR2 SYGVKD. CDR3 in amino acids: CAISESGSSYEQYF. The CDR3 DNA is TGTGCCATCAGTGAGTCTGGGAGCTCCTACGAGCAGTACTTC.

The chain recombines TRBV12-5 with TRBJ2-3; D is perhaps TRBD2 (5 bases). Germline CDR1 is LGHNT and CDR2 is FRNRAP. V was clipped by 1 base and J by 0 bases, with 11 bases between them. The CDR3 covers 16 residues. The CDR3 loop is CASGLGAAPSTDTQYF. The CDR3 DNA follows: TGTGCTAGTGGTTTGGGAGCGGCGCCTAGCACAGATACGCAGTATTTT.

The chain employs TRBV5-1 and TRBJ2-1; TRBD2 agrees at 14 bases. The CDR3 loop spans 18 amino acids. In germline, CDR1 is SGHRS, CDR2 YFSETQ. V trimming: 4 bases; J trimming: 0 bases; junction bases outside the gene matches: 6. The CDR3 is CASSPGLAGESSYNEQFF. Here the CDR3 DNA reads TGCGCCAGCAGCCCGGGACTAGCGGGAGAGAGCTCCTACAATGAGCAGTTCTTC.

For the CDR3, the DNA is TGTGCCAGCAGCCAACATGGCACAGGGGGCCGGAGGGAGCAGTACTTC. Protein sequence: CASSQHGTGGRREQYF. The J gene is TRBJ2-7, the V gene TRBV3-1; 9 bases fit TRBD1. This CDR3 region has 16 residues. The trim removed 2 bases at V and 7 bases at J, leaving 12 bases unmatched. Per the germline V gene, CDR1 is LGHDT and CDR2 is YNNKEL (reference sequence).

This chain connects TRBV11-1 to TRBJ1-2, with TRBD1 as a possible D gene (5 bases). CDR3 length equals 15 residues. Per germline, CDR1 SGHAT and CDR2 FQDESV (reference sequence). The V and J ends lost 5 bases and 7 bases respectively, with 20 bases between them. The chain's CDR3 is CASSQYGYIGGGYTF. The DNA for the CDR3 is TGTGCCAGCAGCCAGTACGGGTACATCGGGGGTGGCTACACCTTC.

This clonotype appeared a single time. V gene TRBV4-2 combines with J gene TRBJ2-7; TRBD2 matches 10 bases. CDR1 and CDR2 from the germline V gene are LGHNA and YNFKEQ. After removal of 4 bases from V and 5 bases from J, the junction contained 8 bases not matched to a gene. This CDR3 has 15 amino acids. The DNA for the CDR3 is TGTGCCAGCAGCCCCGGTACTAGCGGGGTTCACGAGCAGTACTTC. Translation: CASSPGTSGVHEQYF.

The sample holds a few counts of this clonotype. A much larger clone differs by one base, so this may be a read error. This chain uses TRBV20-1 with TRBJ2-1; 10 bases fit TRBD1. Germline values: CDR1 DFQATT, CDR2 SNEGSKA (reference sequence). CDR3 length equals 16 residues. CDR3 amino acids: CSARDRRTGGYNGQFF. CDR3 sequence (DNA): TGCAGTGCTAGAGATAGGAGGACAGGGGGTTACAATGGGCAGTTCTTC.

The chain carries TRBV7-3 and TRBJ2-1, with 12 nucleotides matching TRBD2. J gave up 9 bases and V 2 bases, and 17 bases lay outside the gene matches. This CDR3 spans 19 amino acids. Germline V CDR1 and CDR2: SGHTA, FQGTGA. The CDR3 here is CASSLAAPGLAGTRGEQFF. The DNA for the CDR3 is TGTGCCAGCAGCTTAGCTGCGCCCGGACTAGCGGGGACCCGGGGTGAGCAGTTCTTC.

The chain recombines TRBV20-1 with TRBJ2-7, with 7 bases that match TRBD1. V shed 4 bases and J 4 bases; nucleotides not matched to a gene: 13. The CDR3 is 15 residues long. Germline assignment: CDR1 DFQATT and CDR2 SNEGSKA (reference sequence). DNA for the CDR3: TGCAGTGCTACCAACCGCCGTCAGGGGGTATACGAGCAGTACTTC. Amino acids: CSATNRRQGVYEQYF.